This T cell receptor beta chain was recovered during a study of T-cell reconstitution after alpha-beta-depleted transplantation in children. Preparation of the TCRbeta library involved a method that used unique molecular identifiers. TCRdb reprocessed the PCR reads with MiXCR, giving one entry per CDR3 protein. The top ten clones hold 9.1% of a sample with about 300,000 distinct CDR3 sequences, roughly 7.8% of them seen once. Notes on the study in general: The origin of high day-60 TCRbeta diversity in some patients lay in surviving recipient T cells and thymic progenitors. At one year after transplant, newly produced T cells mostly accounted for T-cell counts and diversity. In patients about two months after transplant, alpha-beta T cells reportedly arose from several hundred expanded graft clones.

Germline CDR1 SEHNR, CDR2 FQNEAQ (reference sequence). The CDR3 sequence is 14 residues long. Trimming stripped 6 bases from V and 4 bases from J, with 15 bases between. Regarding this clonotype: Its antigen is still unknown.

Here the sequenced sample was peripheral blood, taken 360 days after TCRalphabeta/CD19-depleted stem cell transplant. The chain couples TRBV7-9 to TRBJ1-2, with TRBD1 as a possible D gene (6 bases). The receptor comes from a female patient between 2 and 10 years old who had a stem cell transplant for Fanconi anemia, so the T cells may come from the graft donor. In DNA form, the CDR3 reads TGTGCCAGCAGTTCGGGGGCTCCTCGCTATGGCTACACCTTC. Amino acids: CASSSGAPRYGYTF.